This T cell receptor beta chain emerged from a study of shared clonotypes between healthy human individuals. Method: immunoSEQ multiplex PCR; TCRdb's copy keeps in-frame clones and lacks some. The repertoire holds hundreds of thousands of clones, with 60% to 75% as singletons. Germline CDR1 is SQVTM and CDR2 is ANQGSEA. V lost 4 bases to trimming and J lost 3 bases, with 4 bases between them. The CDR3 length is 11 residues. The TCR was taken from a woman aged 25 to 45 in good health. The source material was memory CD4+ T cells sorted from blood. Subset meaning: CD45RA-negative fraction. The chain couples TRBV29-1 to TRBJ1-3; D unresolved. CDR3 residues: CSVVVGNTIYF. The DNA for the CDR3 is TGCAGCGTTGTAGTTGGAAACACCATATATTTT.